This T cell receptor (beta chain) was identified in a study of T cell repertoires in ileal Crohn's disease (dated by TCRdb to 2018 to 2020). With respect to the entire study: The median duration of disease was around 8 years, and at the time of surgery less than 40% of patients were active smokers. Roughly half of the patients were given postoperative therapy, with around eleven receiving thiopurines and roughly 20 receiving anti-TNF agents. The study ran alongside a multicentre cohort designed to identify predictors of early endoscopic recurrence after ileocolonic resection. TCR repertoire analysis was done in 55 to 70 Crohn's disease patients from a prospective multicentre cohort. M6 samples consisted of neoterminal ileum biopsies collected during postoperative colonoscopy. A total of roughly 170 mucosal samples from roughly 57 patients were sequenced, collected from several sites on the surgical specimen and at postoperative endoscopy. A Rutgeerts score above i0 was used to define endoscopic postoperative recurrence. Every patient underwent surgery because of a complication, which was stricturing disease in around 61% of cases and penetrating disease in about 39%. The paper as a whole reports these results and caveats: Compared with non-smokers, patients who were active smokers at surgery showed a significantly higher proportion of clonal expansions (25.9% vs 17.9%, p=0.02). Endoscopic recurrence was linked to a higher percentage of high-frequency clones at surgery, and recurrence occurred in every patient whose clonality exceeded 26.8% (18/57). Compared with CD4 T cells, sorted CD8 T cells held more high-frequency clones, which suggests that the mucosal expansions were mostly CD8. Within the first year after surgery, the timing of postoperative endoscopy varied, and the median delay was around seven months. Only a subgroup of patients, of unstated size, had mucosal CD4 and CD8 T cells sorted and sequenced.

Roughly 0.55 micrograms of biopsy DNA per sample were submitted for commercial TCRB immunosequencing. Adaptive Biotechnology amplified the CDR3 regions from genomic DNA with a two-step multiplex PCR designed to control amplification bias. In the first PCR, primers covered every V and J gene segment, and in the second PCR, barcodes and Illumina adapters were added. An Illumina instrument was used to sequence the CDR3 libraries. Per the original workflow: Vendor-provided pipelines were combined with custom analysis of raw data in R/Bioconductor under R version 3.3.0. Clonality, which ranges from 0 to 1, was calculated as the inverse of the normalised Shannon entropy across all productive clones. High-frequency clones were defined as the share of the repertoire occupied by the top 100 clones, with only clones passing a 95% confidence test being retained. Overlap between samples was measured with the Morisita-Horn index, while repertoire diversity was measured with the Simpson index. TCRdb mirrors the immuneACCESS table, restricted to in-frame sequences. Some clones are absent from its copies; in checked studies, under half trace to an unresolved V gene, and the reason for the others is unknown. D and trimming come from the DNA, and the V and J calls and clone size come from that table. This sample holds about 13,000 clones; around 70% were observed only once. The ten largest clones add up to 8.6% of the sample.

Regarding this clone: This receptor's antigen is unknown. Per-base qualities were not stored, and no clone one base away is much larger.

The time point label on this specimen signifies: neoterminal ileum biopsy at postoperative endoscopy, about 6 months after surgery. Adults with ileal or ileocolonic Crohn's disease and an indication for ileocolonic resection were eligible for inclusion. Whole ileal mucosal biopsies were kept frozen at -80 degrees C prior to DNA extraction. Genomic DNA was extracted from frozen whole biopsies using a TRizol-based method and was quantified with a NanoDrop 2000 spectrophotometer. The V and J ends are trimmed by 0 bases and 0 bases, leaving 5 bases between them. The germline V gene specifies SGDLS as CDR1 and YYNGEE as CDR2. The CDR3 measures 14 amino acids from cysteine to phenylalanine. Solely the CDR3 DNA is kept, with 42 bases framed from the first base.

Sequencing was performed on ileal tissue. The chain joins TRBV9 to TRBJ2-3; TRBD2 is a possible D gene, resting on 5 matching bases. The clonotype was recovered from an adult with Crohn's disease. The base sequence is TGTGCCAGCAGCGTAGAGCGGAGCACAGATACGCAGTATTTT. This encodes CASSVERSTDTQYF. With the rest looked up from the reference TRBV9 and TRBJ2-3 genes rather than sequenced, the full variable domain is DSGVTQTPKHLITATGQRVTLRCSPRSGDLSVYWYQQSLDQGLQFLIQYYNGEERAKGNILERFSAQQFPDLHSELNLSSLELGDSALYFCASSVERSTDTQYFGPGTRLTVL.